Below are 24 T cell receptor beta chains sequenced from a single sample in a study of T cells after yellow fever vaccination. TCRdb fed the 5' RACE reads into MiXCR, producing one record per CDR3 protein. The profile shows 350,000 to 550,000 distinct CDR3 sequences, roughly 20% of them singletons. Sequenced here: PBMCs, sampled before the yellow fever booster vaccination. The receptors here all came from a man in his late teens or twenties who received the YFV17D yellow fever vaccine.

This chain joins TRBV20-1 and TRBJ2-5; 12 positions match TRBD2. The J segment lost 7 bases and the V segment lost 5 bases, leaving 11 bases of the junction unmatched. Germline V gives CDR1 DFQATT, CDR2 SNEGSKA (reference sequence). The CDR3 is made up of 15 amino acids. The CDR3 reads CSALTSGGQVGTQYF. DNA of the CDR3: TGCAGTGCTCTCACTAGCGGGGGGCAGGTGGGGACCCAGTACTTC.

Only a few counts were recorded for this clonotype. The rearrangement links TRBV5-1 to TRBJ2-5; D possibly matches TRBD1 or TRBD2 (6 bases each). With 1 base removed from V and 5 bases from J, the gap between germline ends came to 18 bases. CDR3 length: 16 amino acids. Looked up from germline, CDR1 is SGHRS and CDR2 is YFSETQ. CDR3 sequence reads: CASSLTTQRGGETQYF. In nucleotides, the CDR3 is TGCGCCAGCAGCTTGACGACTCAGCGAGGGGGGGAGACCCAGTACTTC.

This clonotype has only a few counts. J is TRBJ2-5 and V is TRBV9; D gene unclear. Germline V gene sequence: CDR1 SGDLS, CDR2 YYNGEE. This CDR3 contains 13 residues. Trimming removed 4 bases at V and 3 bases at J, with 10 bases between. The CDR3 DNA reads as TGTGCCAGCAGCCCGGACGAGGAAGAGACCCAGTACTTC. Protein product: CASSPDEEETQYF. The full variable domain, its missing parts supplied by reference TRBV9 and TRBJ2-5, is DSGVTQTPKHLITATGQRVTLRCSPRSGDLSVYWYQQSLDQGLQFLIQYYNGEERAKGNILERFSAQQFPDLHSELNLSSLELGDSALYFCASSPDEEETQYFGPGTRLLVL.

The rearrangement joins TRBV5-1 to TRBJ1-2, with D unclear. Germline loops: CDR1 SGHRS, CDR2 YFSETQ. The V end lost 2 bases, the J end lost 7 bases, and 12 bases lay between the germline ends. This CDR3 is built from 13 residues. The CDR3 region is CASSFWMILGYTF. The CDR3 coding sequence is TGCGCCAGCAGCTTCTGGATGATACTTGGCTACACCTTC. The whole variable domain, remainder taken from reference TRBV5-1 and TRBJ1-2, is KAGVTQTPRYLIKTRGQQVTLSCSPISGHRSVSWYQQTPGQGLQFLFEYFSETQRNKGNFPGRFSGRQFSNSRSEMNVSTLELGDSALYLCASSFWMILGYTFGSGTRLTVV.

The gene calls are TRBV3-1 and TRBJ2-5; the D is unclear. V lost 4 bases, J lost 2 bases, and 5 bases lay in between. The CDR3 runs 12 residues. Germline V gives CDR1 LGHDT, CDR2 YNNKEL (reference sequence). The CDR3 sequence: CASSRMQETQYF. The CDR3 DNA reads as TGTGCCAGCAGCCGAATGCAAGAGACCCAGTACTTC.

This clonotype was observed a handful of times. The chain is built from TRBV6-5 and TRBJ2-7; D might be TRBD1 (6 bases). CDR1 MNHEY and CDR2 SVGAGI come from the germline V gene. This CDR3 region has 15 residues. Deletions cut 5 bases from V and 4 bases from J, with 18 bases between. Here the CDR3 reads CASSPQQGIGYEQYV. For the CDR3, the DNA is TGTGCCAGCAGTCCCCAACAGGGTATAGGGTACGAGCAGTACGTC.

In this sample, this clonotype turned up a few times. The J gene is TRBJ2-3, the V gene TRBV18; 9 bases align to TRBD2. Germline CDR1 KGHSH, CDR2 LQKENI. The CDR3 has 17 amino acids. The V segment lost 3 bases and the J segment 3 bases; nucleotides outside the gene matches: 10. CDR3 loop: CASSPPPSGDSTDTQYF. The CDR3 DNA is TGTGCCAGCTCACCCCCGCCTAGCGGGGATTCGACAGATACGCAGTATTTT.

This chain joins TRBV7-9 and TRBJ2-6; possible D gene TRBD1, 6 bases. This CDR3 is 15 amino acids long. Germline CDR1 is SEHNR and CDR2 is FQNEAQ (reference sequence). The V gene lost 5 bases and the J gene lost 2 bases, with 10 bases spanning the gap. The CDR3, as DNA: TGTGCCAGCAGCGCCAGGGGCCCTGGGGCCAACGTCCTGACTTTC. This encodes CASSARGPGANVLTF. Complete variable domain (other parts from reference TRBV7-9 and TRBJ2-6): DTGVSQNPRHKITKRGQNVTFRCDPISEHNRLYWYRQTLGQGPEFLTYFQNEAQLEKSRLLSDRFSAERPKGSFSTLEIQRTEQGDSAMYLCASSARGPGANVLTFGAGSRLTVL.

This chain uses TRBV28 with TRBJ2-3; 10 positions match TRBD2. Per germline, CDR1 MDHEN and CDR2 SYDVKM. V lost 6 bases to trimming and J lost 4 bases; unmatched junction nucleotides: 7. This CDR3 has 15 residues. CDR3 DNA sequence: TGTGCCAGCAGACCCCTAGCGGGGGTGGCAGATACGCAGTATTTT. It codes for CASRPLAGVADTQYF.

This clonotype came up a few times. This chain joins TRBV5-1 and TRBJ2-7; D not resolved. V lost 7 bases and J lost 4, with 15 bases in between. CDR3 length equals 13 residues. CDR1 SGHRS and CDR2 YFSETQ come from the germline V gene. The DNA of the CDR3 is TGCGCCAGCGCCTCGGAACCGGGTTACGAGCAGTACGTC. Protein sequence: CASASEPGYEQYV.

The chain combines TRBV6-5 with TRBJ1-1; D is possibly TRBD1 (5 bases). V was clipped by 10 bases and J by 3 bases, with 12 bases between them. This CDR3 is built from 12 residues. Germline CDR1 reads MNHEY; CDR2 reads SVGAGI. The CDR3 sequence: CAKTAGYTEAFF. CDR3 sequence (DNA): TGTGCCAAGACGGCAGGGTACACTGAAGCTTTCTTT.

The rearrangement uses TRBV20-1 and TRBJ2-1; D remains unclear. V was trimmed by 0 bases and J by 0 bases, leaving 9 bases between them. CDR3 length: 15 residues. Per the germline V gene, CDR1 is DFQATT and CDR2 is SNEGSKA (reference sequence). CDR3 sequence (DNA): TGCAGTGCTAGAGATGATCTTAGCTCCTACAATGAGCAGTTCTTC. This gives the protein CSARDDLSSYNEQFF.

This clonotype has a handful of counts. This rearrangement joins TRBV12-3 or TRBV12-4 to TRBJ2-1; perhaps TRBD1 as D (6 bases). V was trimmed by 4 bases and J by 2 bases, leaving 15 bases between them. CDR3 length: 16 amino acids. In DNA, the CDR3 is TGTGCCAGCAGTTCGTACAGGGAATCACCCTACAATGAGCAGTTCTTC. Encoded protein: CASSSYRESPYNEQFF.

The chain employs TRBV6-2 or TRBV6-3 and TRBJ2-7, with 9 positions matching TRBD1. The CDR3 loop spans 13 amino acids. Germline CDR1 MNHEY, CDR2 SVGEGT. The J segment lost 7 bases and the V segment lost 2 bases, leaving 3 bases of the junction unmatched. The CDR3 protein is CASSYLQGAEQYV. For the CDR3, the DNA is TGTGCCAGCAGTTACCTACAGGGGGCTGAGCAGTACGTC.

The chain carries TRBV9 and TRBJ1-2; D remains unclear. This CDR3 comprises 14 residues. CDR1 and CDR2 from the germline V gene are SGDLS and YYNGEE. V lost 0 bases, J lost 1 base, and 7 bases lay in between. CDR3 region: CASSVDLVNYGYTF. The CDR3 DNA is TGTGCCAGCAGCGTAGATCTGGTTAACTATGGCTACACCTTC.

CDR3 in amino acids: CSAGKGQALYGYTF. CDR3 sequence (DNA): TGCAGTGCCGGAAAGGGACAAGCGCTTTATGGCTACACCTTC. This rearrangement joins TRBV20-1 to TRBJ1-2, with D possibly being TRBD1 (6 bases). This CDR3 is 14 amino acids long. Germline CDR1 DFQATT, CDR2 SNEGSKA (reference sequence). V gave up 6 bases and J gave up 5 bases, with 19 bases separating them.

This clonotype was counted only a few times. This chain links TRBV7-2 with TRBJ2-5; unclear D gene. With 5 bases removed from V and 3 bases from J, the gap between germline ends came to 7 bases. Germline CDR1 is SGHTA and CDR2 is FQGNSA. The CDR3 contains 12 residues. CDR3 DNA: TGTGCCAGCAGCCCCAACGAAGAGACCCAGTACTTC. Encoded protein: CASSPNEETQYF.

This clonotype was counted only a few times. CDR3 DNA sequence: TGTGCCAGCACCCTCGCTAGCTCCTTCCGGGCGCAGTATTTT. It specifies CASTLASSFRAQYF. V usage is TRBV7-9 and J usage is TRBJ2-3, with D possibly being TRBD2 (5 bases). The CDR3 runs to 14 residues. Germline CDR1 and CDR2: SEHNR and FQNEAQ (reference sequence). V gave up 7 bases and J gave up 10 bases, with 21 bases separating them.

The V and J genes are TRBV5-1 and TRBJ2-1; D unclear. Germline V CDR1 and CDR2: SGHRS, YFSETQ. CDR3 length: 17 amino acids. V lost 2 bases, J lost 0 bases, and 15 bases lay in between. In DNA, the CDR3 is TGCGCCAGCAGCTTTGCGGAGTCCACACTCTCCTACAATGAGCAGTTCTTC. It encodes CASSFAESTLSYNEQFF.

This clonotype was recorded a few times. The chain has TRBV25-1 and TRBJ2-3; D possibly corresponds to TRBD1 (7 bases). This CDR3 is 13 amino acids long. CDR1 MGHDK and CDR2 SYGVNS come from the germline V gene. V lost 8 bases and J 5 bases, leaving 14 bases between the germline ends. As DNA, the CDR3 is TGTGCCAGCGGCGGTCAGGGGGGAGATACGCAGTATTTT. Its protein product is CASGGQGGDTQYF.

This clonotype was counted at least ten times. This chain joins TRBV11-2 and TRBJ1-2, with 7 bases matching TRBD1. CDR1 SGHAT and CDR2 FQNNGV come from the germline V gene. CDR3 length: 14 residues. Trimming cost V 7 bases and J 5 bases; bases outside gene matches: 10. The CDR3 loop reads CASTRPGQKYGYTF. CDR3 coding DNA: TGTGCCAGCACGAGACCGGGACAGAAGTATGGCTACACCTTC. Based on the CDR3 plus reference TRBV11-2 and TRBJ1-2, the full variable domain is EAGVAQSPRYKIIEKRQSVAFWCNPISGHATLYWYQQILGQGPKLLIQFQNNGVVDDSQLPKDRFSAERLKGVDSTLKIQPAKLEDSAVYLCASTRPGQKYGYTFGSGTRLTVV.

The gene calls are TRBV7-2 and TRBJ1-1; 9 bases agree with TRBD1. CDR1 and CDR2 from the germline V gene are SGHTA and FQGNSA. The CDR3 sequence is 12 residues long. The V and J ends lost 5 bases and 10 bases, in that order; junction bases with no gene match: 5. The CDR3 protein is CASSVQGATAFF. DNA for the CDR3: TGTGCCAGCAGCGTACAGGGGGCAACAGCTTTCTTT.

This clonotype has only a few counts. The rearrangement links TRBV12-3 or TRBV12-4 to TRBJ1-4; D is uncertain. Trimming stripped 1 base from V and 0 bases from J, with 12 bases between. This CDR3 has 17 residues. The CDR3 spells CASSLEVRQATNEKLFF. For the CDR3, the DNA is TGTGCCAGCAGTTTAGAGGTGCGGCAGGCAACTAATGAAAAACTGTTTTTT.

This sequence joins TRBV20-1 and TRBJ1-1, with D tentatively TRBD1 (5 bases). Trimming removed 6 bases at V and 10 bases at J, with 15 bases between. Germline V gene data show CDR1 as DFQATT and CDR2 as SNEGSKA (reference sequence). The CDR3 has 11 amino acids. CDR3 sequence: CSAPRGMAAFF. CDR3 DNA: TGCAGTGCCCCACGGGGCATGGCAGCTTTCTTT.